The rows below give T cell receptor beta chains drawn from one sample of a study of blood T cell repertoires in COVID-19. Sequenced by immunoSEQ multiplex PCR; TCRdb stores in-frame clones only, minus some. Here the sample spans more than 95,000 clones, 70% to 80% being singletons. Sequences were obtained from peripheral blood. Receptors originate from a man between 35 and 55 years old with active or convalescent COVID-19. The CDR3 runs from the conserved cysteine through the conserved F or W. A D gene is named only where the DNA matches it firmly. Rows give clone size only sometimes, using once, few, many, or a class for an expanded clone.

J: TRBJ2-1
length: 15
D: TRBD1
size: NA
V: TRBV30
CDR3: CAWRSSGTGGNEQFF
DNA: TGTGCCTGGAGATCCTCCGGGACAGGGGGAAATGAGCAGTTCTTC

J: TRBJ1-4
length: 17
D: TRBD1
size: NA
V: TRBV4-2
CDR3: CASSQRGQGSTNEKLFF
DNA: TGTGCCAGCAGCCAACGGGGACAGGGCTCAACTAATGAAAAACTGTTTTTT

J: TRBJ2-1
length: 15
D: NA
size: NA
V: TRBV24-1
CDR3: CATSETFPSYNEQFF
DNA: TGTGCCACCAGTGAAACTTTTCCGTCCTACAATGAGCAGTTCTTC

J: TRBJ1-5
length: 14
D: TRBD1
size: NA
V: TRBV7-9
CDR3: CASSIGQGGQPQHF
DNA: TGTGCCAGCAGTATAGGACAGGGAGGACAGCCCCAGCATTTT

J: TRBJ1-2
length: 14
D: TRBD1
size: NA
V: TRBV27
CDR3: CASSLGTGGGGYTF
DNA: TGTGCCAGCAGTTTAGGAACAGGGGGTGGTGGCTACACCTTC

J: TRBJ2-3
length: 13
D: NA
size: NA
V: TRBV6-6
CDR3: CASSYSRADTQYF
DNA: TGTGCCAGCAGTTACTCGAGAGCAGATACGCAGTATTTT

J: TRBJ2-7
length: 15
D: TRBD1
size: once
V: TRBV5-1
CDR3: CASSLAGQGAGEQYF
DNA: TGCGCCAGCAGCTTGGCCGGACAGGGGGCGGGCGAGCAGTACTTC

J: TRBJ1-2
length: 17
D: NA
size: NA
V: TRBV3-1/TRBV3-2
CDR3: CASSPAGGRGGNYGYTF
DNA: TGTGCCAGCAGCCCCGCCGGTGGGAGGGGAGGGAACTATGGCTACACCTTC

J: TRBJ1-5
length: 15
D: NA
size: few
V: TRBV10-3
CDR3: CAIAPGGGDNQPQHF
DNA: TGTGCCATCGCACCGGGCGGGGGGGACAATCAGCCCCAGCATTTT

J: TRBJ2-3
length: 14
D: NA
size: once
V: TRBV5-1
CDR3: CASSLAPSTDTQYF
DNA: TGCGCCAGCAGCTTGGCCCCTAGCACAGATACGCAGTATTTT

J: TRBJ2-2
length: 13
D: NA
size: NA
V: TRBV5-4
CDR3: CASSLQGPGELFF
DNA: TGTGCCAGCAGCCTACAGGGCCCCGGGGAGCTGTTTTTT

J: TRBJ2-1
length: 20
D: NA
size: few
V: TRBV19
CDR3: CASSLAWGGTSNLRNNEQFF
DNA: TGTGCCAGTAGCTTAGCGTGGGGAGGAACGAGCAACTTGAGAAACAATGAGCAGTTCTTC

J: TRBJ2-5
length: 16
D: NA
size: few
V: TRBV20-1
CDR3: CSASPIGSHRRETQYF
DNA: TGCAGTGCTAGTCCAATCGGGTCCCACAGGCGGGAGACCCAGTACTTC

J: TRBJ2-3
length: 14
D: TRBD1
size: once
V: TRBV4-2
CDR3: CASSRTGSTDTQYF
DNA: TGTGCCAGCAGCCGGACAGGGAGCACAGATACGCAGTATTTT

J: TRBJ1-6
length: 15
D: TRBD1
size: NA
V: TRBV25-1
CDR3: CASTKTGGVNSPLHF
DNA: TGTGCCAGCACCAAGACAGGGGGAGTCAATTCACCCCTCCACTTT

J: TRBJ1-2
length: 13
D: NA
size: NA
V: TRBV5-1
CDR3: CASSPRTEHGYTF
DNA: TGCGCCAGCAGCCCAAGGACAGAACATGGCTACACCTTC

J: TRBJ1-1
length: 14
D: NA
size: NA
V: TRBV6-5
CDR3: CASSYSGGGTEAFF
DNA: TGTGCCAGCAGTTACAGCGGCGGAGGCACTGAAGCTTTCTTT

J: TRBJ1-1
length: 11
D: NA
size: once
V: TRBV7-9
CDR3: CASSLAREAFF
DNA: TGTGCCAGCAGCTTAGCCAGGGAAGCTTTCTTT

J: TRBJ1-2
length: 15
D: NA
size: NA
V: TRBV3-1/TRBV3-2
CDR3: CASSQDAVALSSYTF
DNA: TGTGCCAGCAGCCAAGACGCGGTAGCTCTATCTAGCTACACCTTC

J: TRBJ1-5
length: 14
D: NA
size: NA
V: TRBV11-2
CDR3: CASSSHRENQPQHF
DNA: TGTGCCAGCAGCTCCCACAGGGAAAATCAGCCCCAGCATTTT

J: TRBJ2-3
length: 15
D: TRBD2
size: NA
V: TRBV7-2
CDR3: CASSLSGSGGDTQYF
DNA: TGTGCCAGCAGCTTAAGCGGCTCGGGGGGTGATACGCAGTATTTT

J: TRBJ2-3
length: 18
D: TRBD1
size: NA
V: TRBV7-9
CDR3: CASSLGVGGRGKTDTQYF
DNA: TGTGCCAGCAGCTTAGGGGTAGGAGGCAGGGGGAAGACAGATACGCAGTATTTT

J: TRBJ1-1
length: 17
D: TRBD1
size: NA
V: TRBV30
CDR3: CAWSSLGTGRADTEAFF
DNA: TGTGCCTGGAGTTCCCTTGGGACAGGGCGCGCGGACACTGAAGCTTTCTTT

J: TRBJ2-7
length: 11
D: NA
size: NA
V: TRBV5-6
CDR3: CASSQGFEQYF
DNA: TGTGCCAGCAGCCAGGGGTTCGAGCAGTACTTC

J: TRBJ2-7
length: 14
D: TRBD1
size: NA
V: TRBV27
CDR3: CASSSGDSSYEQYF
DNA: TGTGCCAGCAGCTCCGGGGACAGCTCCTACGAGCAGTACTTC

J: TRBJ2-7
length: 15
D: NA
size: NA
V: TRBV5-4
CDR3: CASSSQGISSYEQYF
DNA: TGTGCCAGCAGCTCCCAGGGGATCAGCTCCTACGAGCAGTACTTC

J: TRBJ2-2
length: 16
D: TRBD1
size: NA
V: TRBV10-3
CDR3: CAVRAGQGRNTGELFF
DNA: TGTGCCGTCAGGGCCGGACAGGGGCGTAACACCGGGGAGCTGTTTTTT

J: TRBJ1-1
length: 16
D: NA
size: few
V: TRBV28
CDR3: CASFRLGGARVAEAFF
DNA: TGTGCCAGCTTCCGGTTAGGGGGGGCGAGAGTAGCTGAAGCTTTCTTT

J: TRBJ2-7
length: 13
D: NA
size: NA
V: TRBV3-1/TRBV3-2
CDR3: CASSQVSFQEQYF
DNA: TGTGCCAGCAGCCAAGTCTCCTTTCAGGAGCAGTACTTC